What follows is one T cell receptor (beta chain) and its context. This sample includes further DNA sequences coding for the same CDR3. The data stem from a study of shared clonotypes between healthy human individuals. Measured with immunoSEQ multiplex PCR; TCRdb has only the in-frame clones, and not every one. Of about 2.4 million clones listed, 90% to 95% are singletons. Germline V gene lookup returns CDR1 SGDLS and CDR2 YYNGEE. Trimming took off 0 bases at V and 3 bases at J, with 7 bases between the two ends. The CDR3 is 14 residues long. The origin of this receptor is a man between 18 and 29 years old in good health. Some clones in this sample may be carry-over from other donors' samples. The chain links TRBV9 to TRBJ2-1; no reliable D call. Sequenced sample: naive CD4+ T cells from PBMCs. Documented subset: CD45RA+ positively selected. Written as DNA, the CDR3 is TGTGCCAGCAGCGTAGCCCCACTCTACAATGAGCAGTTCTTC. This encodes CASSVAPLYNEQFF.